This T cell receptor beta chain stems from a study of cytomegalovirus exposure and HLA in healthy donors. The V gene's germline CDR1 is SGHRS and CDR2 YFSETQ. The CDR3 loop spans 13 amino acids. V dropped 0 bases and J dropped 8 bases, with 11 bases sitting between them. The PCR contained 60 Vbeta and 13 Jbeta primers. Sequencing used immunoSEQ multiplex PCR; TCRdb keeps in-frame clones, though not all of them. Of some 170,000 clones in the sample, 80% to 85% were seen once. This chain uses TRBV5-1 with TRBJ1-2; D perhaps matches TRBD1 (6 bases). Source material: PBMCs. The TCR sequence derives from a girl aged 2 to 10 in good health and CMV-seropositive. The CDR3 DNA sequence: TGCGCCAGCAGCTTGGGACAGGCGATGGGCTACACCTTC. Its translation: CASSLGQAMGYTF.